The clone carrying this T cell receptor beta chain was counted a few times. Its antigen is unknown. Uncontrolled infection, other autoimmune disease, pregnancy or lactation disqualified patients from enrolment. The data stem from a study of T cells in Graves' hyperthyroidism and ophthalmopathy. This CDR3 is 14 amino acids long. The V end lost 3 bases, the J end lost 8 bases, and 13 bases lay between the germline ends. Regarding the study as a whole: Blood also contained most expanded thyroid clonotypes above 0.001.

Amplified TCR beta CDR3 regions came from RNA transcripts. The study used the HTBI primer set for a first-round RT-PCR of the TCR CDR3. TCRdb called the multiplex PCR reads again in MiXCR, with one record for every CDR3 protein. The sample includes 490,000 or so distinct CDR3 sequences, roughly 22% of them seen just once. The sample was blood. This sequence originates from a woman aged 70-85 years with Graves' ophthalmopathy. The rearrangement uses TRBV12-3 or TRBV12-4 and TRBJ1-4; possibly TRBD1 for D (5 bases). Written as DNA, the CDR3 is TGTGCCAGCAGTTTGGGGCCCGGCCGGGAAAAACTGTTTTTT. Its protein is CASSLGPGREKLFF.